A single T cell receptor (beta chain) is shown here with its context. This clone was seen only a few times. Its recognized antigen is unknown. Base qualities are not recorded, but no much larger clone differs from it by a single base. Reading the label with the study, this specimen's treatment or condition is: oral pan-JAK inhibitor, 5-10 mg twice daily. Lesional scalp punch biopsies and peripheral blood were obtained from alopecia areata patients. PBMCs were isolated by density centrifugation and stained for CD3, CD4 and CD8, and CD4+ and CD8+ T cells were sorted on a FACSAria. The data stem from a study of CD8+ T cells in alopecia areata (dated by TCRdb to the late 2010s). A note on the overall study: The treated patients, all with moderate-to-severe alopecia areata, were enrolled in an open-label pilot trial of oral tofacitinib given at 5 to 10 mg twice daily. Amplification of TCRbeta CDR3 regions was done by immunoSEQ multiplex PCR using 35 Vbeta forward primers and 13 Jbeta reverse primers. RNA was obtained with the PAXgene miRNA kit for fixed scalp, the miRNeasy kit for PBMCs, and the RNeasy kit for mouse skin. Biopsies were taken from tofacitinib-treated patients at baseline and again at 4 and 24 weeks into treatment, and several of those patients also had a later scalp biopsy. In treated patients, disease severity was measured using the SALT score, which gives the percentage of scalp surface area affected. Patients stayed on tofacitinib for 6 to 18 months and then had 6 months of follow-up off drug so that delayed response and recurrence could be assessed. Scalp clonality was compared across normal scalp (n=4), patchy alopecia areata scalp (n=8), and alopecia totalis/universalis scalp (n=8). On the human side, TCRbeta sequencing was run on scalp tissue and on sorted CD4+ and CD8+ peripheral blood T cells from healthy controls and from alopecia areata patients with either patchy or totalis/universalis disease. In both human patients and the C3H/HeJ mouse model, the study applied high-throughput TCRbeta sequencing to look at T cell clonal expansion in alopecia areata. The study at large found these results: Tofacitinib significantly lowered scalp clonality and the number of expanded CD8+ clones among the top 100 scalp clones. TCR sequences shared between patients were less clear than in mice, possibly partly because of HLA diversity in the patient population. During tofacitinib treatment, many expanded lesional clones stuck around in both scalp and blood, and this persistence may partly explain why relapse happens after treatment is stopped. Because the treated cohort was small and had just a single nonresponder, larger studies are needed to establish links between baseline CD8+ expansion and response. Resident alphabeta T cells in normal human skin are also sequenced, complicating scalp TCR repertoire analysis, unlike mouse skin dominated by gammadelta T cells. Lesional scalp, especially in alopecia totalis/universalis, showed higher clonality and more expanded CD8+ clones than normal scalp, suggesting antigenic drive.

Libraries came from the immunoSEQ multiplex PCR assay. RNA was extracted from all samples and reverse transcribed into cDNA, which served as template for TCR sequencing. SuperScript III was used for first-strand cDNA synthesis, primed with a 2:1 mix of oligo-dT and random hexamers. A synthetic immune receptor repertoire was used to assess amplification bias, and residual bias was removed computationally. The authors' analysis ran thus. Raw reads were preprocessed to remove errors, and CDR3 was defined according to IMGT conventions as the region from the conserved cysteine to phenylalanine. To get clonality, Shannon entropy was normalized by log2 of the number of productive unique TCRs and the result was subtracted from 1. Scalp TCRbeta sequences were cross-referenced with sorted blood CD4 and CD8 repertoires so that the CD4 or CD8 identity of scalp clones could be inferred. Here the immuneACCESS table is served through TCRdb, limited to in-frame sequences with V and J called. Missing clones are a known gap in these copies; in checked studies unresolved V genes cover under half, and the rest lacks a known reason. Clone size and V and J calls were adopted from that table, with D and trimming inferred from the DNA. This sample holds over 60,000 clones; under 60% were observed only once. Roughly 21% of the sample goes to the ten largest clones.

CDR1 GTSNPN and CDR2 SVGIG were looked up in the germline V gene (reference sequence). Reading from cysteine to phenylalanine, the CDR3 counts 12 amino acids. This entry keeps only the CDR3 DNA: 36 bases, framed from base 1. Here V drops 2 bases and J drops 12 bases, and the junction holds 1 base not matched to any gene. Here the chain combines TRBV30 and TRBJ2-1; the junction holds 13 bases that match TRBD2. Sequencing was performed on CD8+ T cells sorted from blood, taken at approximately week 39, from a patient treated with tofacitinib. The clonotype was recovered from a human donor with alopecia areata. CDR3 protein: CAWSRLAGGQFF. The DNA is TGTGCCTGGAGTCGACTAGCGGGAGGGCAGTTCTTC.